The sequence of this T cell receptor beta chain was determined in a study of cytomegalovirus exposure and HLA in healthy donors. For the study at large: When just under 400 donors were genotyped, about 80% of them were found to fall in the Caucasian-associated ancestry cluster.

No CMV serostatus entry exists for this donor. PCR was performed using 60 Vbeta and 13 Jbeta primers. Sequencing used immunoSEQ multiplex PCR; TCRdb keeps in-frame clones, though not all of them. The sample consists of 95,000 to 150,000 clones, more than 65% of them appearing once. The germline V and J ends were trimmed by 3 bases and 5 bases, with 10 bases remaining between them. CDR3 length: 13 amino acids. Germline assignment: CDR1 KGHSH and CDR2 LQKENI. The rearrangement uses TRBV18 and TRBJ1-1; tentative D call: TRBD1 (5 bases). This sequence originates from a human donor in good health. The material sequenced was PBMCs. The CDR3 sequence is CASSPQGMTEAFF. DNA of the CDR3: TGTGCCAGCTCACCCCAGGGAATGACTGAAGCTTTCTTT.